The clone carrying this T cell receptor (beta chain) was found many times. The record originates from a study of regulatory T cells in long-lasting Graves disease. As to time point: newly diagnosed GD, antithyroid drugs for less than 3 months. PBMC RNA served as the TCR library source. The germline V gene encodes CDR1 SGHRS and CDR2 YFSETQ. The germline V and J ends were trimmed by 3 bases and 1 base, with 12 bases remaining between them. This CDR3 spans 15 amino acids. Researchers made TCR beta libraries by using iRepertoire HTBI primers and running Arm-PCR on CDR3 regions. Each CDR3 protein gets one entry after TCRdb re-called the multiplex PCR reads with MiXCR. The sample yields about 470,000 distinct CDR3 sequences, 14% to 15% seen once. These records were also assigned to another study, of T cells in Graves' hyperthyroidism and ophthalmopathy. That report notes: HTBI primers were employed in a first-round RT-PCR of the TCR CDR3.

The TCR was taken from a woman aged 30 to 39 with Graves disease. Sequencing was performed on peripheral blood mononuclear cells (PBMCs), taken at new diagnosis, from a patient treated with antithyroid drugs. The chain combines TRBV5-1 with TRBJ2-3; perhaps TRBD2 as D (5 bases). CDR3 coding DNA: TGCGCCAGCAGCTCTTGGCAGGAGGGCACAGATACGCAGTATTTT. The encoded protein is CASSSWQEGTDTQYF.